This TCR beta chain was identified during a study of blood T cell repertoires in COVID-19. Study details: From the United States, Italy and Spain came samples of acute and convalescent COVID-19. T cells, B-cell-depleted T cells, or PBMCs provided the cDNA or gDNA that served as material.

Authors' data handling: Using reference gene primer amplification, nucleated cell counts were estimated. The data were produced by immunoSEQ multiplex PCR, yet TCRdb's version contains in-frame clones alone and is incomplete. V and J calls and clone size are those listed in that table; D and trimming were worked out from the DNA. The sample holds 130,000 to 150,000 clones; 84% are singletons and the top ten take 30% to 45%. With 2 bases removed from V and 9 bases from J, the gap between germline ends came to 14 bases. The CDR3 extends over 14 amino acids. Germline assignment: CDR1 MNHNS and CDR2 SASEGT.

Specimen: peripheral blood. The V gene is TRBV6-1, the J gene TRBJ1-5, with D possibly matching TRBD1 (6 bases). The sequence was collected from a human donor in a cohort sampled during active COVID-19. DNA of the CDR3: TGTGCCAGCAGTGAAATTGACAGGCCTTCGCCCCAGCATTTT. As protein: CASSEIDRPSPQHF.